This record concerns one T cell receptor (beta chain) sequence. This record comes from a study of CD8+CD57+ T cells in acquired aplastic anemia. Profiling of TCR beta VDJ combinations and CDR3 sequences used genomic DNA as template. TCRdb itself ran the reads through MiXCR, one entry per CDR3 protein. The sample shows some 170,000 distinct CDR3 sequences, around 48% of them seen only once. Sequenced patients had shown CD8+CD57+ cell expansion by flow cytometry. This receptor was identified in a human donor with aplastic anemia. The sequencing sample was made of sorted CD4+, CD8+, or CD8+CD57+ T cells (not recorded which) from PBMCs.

CDR3 in DNA: TGTGCCAGCAGTGCCTCAGGGCGTGAGCAGTTCTTC. It specifies CASSASGREQFF. This sequence joins TRBV6-4 and TRBJ2-1, with D perhaps matching TRBD1 (5 bases). CDR3 length: 12 residues. Per the germline V gene, CDR1 is MRHNA and CDR2 is SNTAGT. V gave up 4 bases and J gave up 9 bases, with 10 bases separating them.